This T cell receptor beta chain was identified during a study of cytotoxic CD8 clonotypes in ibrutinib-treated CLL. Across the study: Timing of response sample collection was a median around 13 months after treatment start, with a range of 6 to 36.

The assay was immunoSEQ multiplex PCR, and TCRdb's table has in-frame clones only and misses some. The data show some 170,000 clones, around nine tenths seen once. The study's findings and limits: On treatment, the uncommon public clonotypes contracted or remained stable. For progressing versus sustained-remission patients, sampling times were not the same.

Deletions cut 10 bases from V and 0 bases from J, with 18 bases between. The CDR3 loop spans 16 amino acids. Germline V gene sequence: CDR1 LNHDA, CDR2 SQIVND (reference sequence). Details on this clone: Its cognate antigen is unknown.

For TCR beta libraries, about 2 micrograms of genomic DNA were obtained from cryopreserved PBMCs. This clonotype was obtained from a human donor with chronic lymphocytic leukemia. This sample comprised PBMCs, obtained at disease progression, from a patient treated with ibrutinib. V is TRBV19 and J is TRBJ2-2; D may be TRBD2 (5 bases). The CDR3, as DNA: TGTGCCACCATCCCCCATCCGGGGTCGAACACCGGGGAGCTGTTTTTT. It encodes CATIPHPGSNTGELFF.